These 11 T cell receptor beta chains were all obtained from the same sample, sequenced in a study of T cell clonotyping in hematopoietic cell transplantation. Generated by immunoSEQ multiplex PCR, the TCRdb table keeps only in-frame clones and is missing some. This sample has around 15,000 clones, with roughly 84% found just once. Sequencing used PBMCs, obtained 100 days after allogeneic stem cell transplant. The receptors stem from a male patient between 55 and 70 years old who had an allogeneic stem cell transplant from a related donor, so the T cells may come from the graft donor. Some clones in this sample may be carry-over from other donors' samples.

In DNA, the CDR3 is TGTGCCAGCAGCTCCCCTTTCTACACTGAAGCTTTCTTT. As protein: CASSSPFYTEAFF. The rearrangement uses TRBV7-2 and TRBJ1-1; D is uncertain. The germline V gene encodes CDR1 SGHTA and CDR2 FQGNSA. This CDR3 has 13 residues. V lost 4 bases, J lost 3 bases, and 9 bases lay in between.

The chain employs TRBV5-1 and TRBJ2-2, with 10 bases identical to TRBD2. Looked up from germline, CDR1 is SGHRS and CDR2 is YFSETQ. V gave up 5 bases and J gave up 3 bases; unmatched junction bases: 7. The CDR3 consists of 16 residues. The CDR3 spells CASRSSGGADTGELFF. The CDR3 nucleotides are TGCGCCAGCAGGTCCAGCGGGGGGGCGGACACCGGGGAGCTGTTTTTT.

The chain joins TRBV10-3 to TRBJ2-1, with a tentative D call TRBD1 (5 bases). The CDR3 loop spans 11 amino acids. The V and J ends lost 4 bases and 9 bases respectively, with 7 bases between them. CDR1 ENHRY and CDR2 SYGVKD come from the germline V gene. DNA for the CDR3: TGTGCCATCAGTGGACAGTTTGAGCAGTTCTTC. This encodes CAISGQFEQFF.

V is TRBV7-2 and J is TRBJ2-2, with D possibly called TRBD1 or TRBD2 (6 bases each). In germline, CDR1 is SGHTA, CDR2 FQGNSA. The CDR3 is made up of 13 amino acids. The ends were cut back, 6 bases at V and 3 bases at J, with 8 bases in the middle. The CDR3 nucleotides are TGTGCCAGCAGGAGGGGGGACACCGGGGAGCTGTTTTTT. It specifies CASRRGDTGELFF.

The rearrangement uses TRBV29-1 and TRBJ2-3, with D hard to call. The CDR3 sequence is 11 residues long. V was clipped by 7 bases and J by 4 bases, with 9 bases between them. The germline V gene has CDR1 SQVTM and CDR2 ANQGSEA. The DNA for the CDR3 is TGCAGCGGGTCGCGAGCAGATACGCAGTATTTT. Protein product: CSGSRADTQYF.

As for this clone: An end of the junction differs from the germline gene, which may be a read error. The chain has TRBV7-2 and TRBJ2-7; D remains ambiguous. Germline V gene sequence: CDR1 SGHTA, CDR2 FQGNSA. The CDR3 totals 13 residues. CDR3 sequence reads: CASSLFSSNEQYF. In nucleotides, the CDR3 is TGTGCCAGCAGCTTGTTTAGCTCCAACGAGCAGTACTTC.

The chain is built from TRBV5-1 and TRBJ2-7; TRBD1 might be the D (6 bases). The length of the CDR3 is 14 residues. CDR1 is SGHRS, CDR2 YFSETQ, per germline. Trimming removed 0 bases from V and 5 bases from J, with 12 bases in between. The CDR3 DNA sequence: TGCGCCAGCAGCTTGGGACAGGTGGGTGACGAGCAGTACTTC. Residues: CASSLGQVGDEQYF.

The chain employs TRBV27 and TRBJ1-4; D gene unclear. V shed 5 bases and J shed 5 bases, with 12 bases lying between them. The CDR3 totals 14 residues. Germline V gene data show CDR1 as MNHEY and CDR2 as SMNVEV (reference sequence). This CDR3 is CASSKDGDNEKLFF. CDR3 nucleotide sequence: TGTGCCAGCAGTAAAGACGGAGACAATGAAAAACTGTTTTTT.

In this sample, this clone turned up once. J is TRBJ2-1 and V is TRBV7-2, with TRBD2 matching over 9 bases. V shed 7 bases and J 5 bases; nucleotides not matched to a gene: 6. CDR1 SGHTA and CDR2 FQGNSA come from the germline V gene. CDR3 length: 14 amino acids. CDR3 loop: CASTLSGGNNEQFF. The CDR3 DNA reads TGTGCCAGCACCCTTAGCGGGGGTAACAATGAGCAGTTCTTC.

In its sample, this clone was seen once. This CDR3 reads CAIGQGNQPQHF. CDR3 nucleotides: TGTGCCATTGGACAGGGCAATCAGCCCCAGCATTTT. J is TRBJ1-5 and V is TRBV10-3; TRBD1 matches 7 bases. The germline V gene encodes CDR1 ENHRY and CDR2 SYGVKD. Trimming took 9 bases from V and 2 from J; bases not matched to a gene: 1. CDR3 length: 12 amino acids.

The chain uses TRBV10-1 and TRBJ2-7, with TRBD2 identical over 13 bases. The J segment lost 6 bases and the V segment lost 1 base, leaving 6 bases of the junction unmatched. Germline CDR1 WNHNN, CDR2 SYGVQD (reference sequence). The CDR3 is made up of 16 amino acids. DNA for the CDR3: TGCGCCAGCAGTGAGTGGACTAGCGGGGGACGGGGCGAGCAGTACTTC. Translated: CASSEWTSGGRGEQYF.